What follows are 7 T cell receptor beta chains derived from one specimen sequenced in a study of Graves' ophthalmopathy and Graves' hyperthyroidism. Amplified material comprised TCR beta CDR3 regions derived from RNA transcripts. In the first round, RT-PCR was carried out with HTBI primers, and a multiplex PCR formed the second round. TCRdb re-derived calls from the multiplex PCR reads in MiXCR, one entry per CDR3 protein. Among 350,000 to 450,000 distinct CDR3 sequences listed, roughly 18% were seen once. Specimen: peripheral blood. The receptor source for this set is a woman between 18 and 29 years old with Graves' ophthalmopathy.

The chain combines TRBV30 with TRBJ1-5; D not certain. From germline, CDR1 is GTSNPN and CDR2 SVGIG (reference sequence). V dropped 0 bases and J dropped 2 bases, with 8 bases sitting between them. CDR3 size: 14 residues. The CDR3 is CAWSVLRGNQPQHF. CDR3 bases: TGTGCCTGGAGTGTACTTCGTGGCAATCAGCCCCAGCATTTT.

Many counts were recorded for this clonotype. V gene TRBV24-1 combines with J gene TRBJ2-4; 11 bases agree with TRBD1. Trimming took 5 bases from V and 6 from J; bases not matched to a gene: 2. This CDR3 has 14 amino acids. Looked up from germline, CDR1 is KGHDR and CDR2 is SFDVKD. CDR3 in DNA: TGTGCCACCAGTGTCGGGACAGGGGGAAACATTCAGTACTTC. As protein: CATSVGTGGNIQYF.

This clonotype was seen ten or more times. The chain employs TRBV11-2 and TRBJ1-3; D is perhaps TRBD1 (5 bases). Trimming left V 2 bases short and J 4 bases short, with 15 bases between. The CDR3 is 16 amino acids. Germline lookup yields CDR1 SGHAT and CDR2 FQNNGV. For the CDR3, the DNA is TGTGCCAGCAGCTTAATCTTTAGGACATCCGGAAACACCATATATTTT. Translating gives CASSLIFRTSGNTIYF. The full variable domain, in which reference TRBV11-2 and TRBJ1-3 provide the parts outside the CDR3, is EAGVAQSPRYKIIEKRQSVAFWCNPISGHATLYWYQQILGQGPKLLIQFQNNGVVDDSQLPKDRFSAERLKGVDSTLKIQPAKLEDSAVYLCASSLIFRTSGNTIYFGEGSWLTVV.

There are many counts of this clonotype. The chain uses TRBV20-1 and TRBJ2-5; D ambiguous. In germline, CDR1 is DFQATT, CDR2 SNEGSKA (reference sequence). CDR3 size: 13 residues. V lost 4 bases, J lost 5 bases, and 14 bases lay in between. In DNA, the CDR3 is TGCAGTGCTACGATTAAATACTCGGAGACCCAGTACTTC. As protein: CSATIKYSETQYF.

The CDR3 DNA follows: TGTGCCAGCAGACCTGACAGGATTAATCAGCCCCAGCATTTT. Its translation is CASRPDRINQPQHF. The J gene is TRBJ1-5, the V gene TRBV28, with TRBD1 as a possible D gene (6 bases). Germline V gene sequence: CDR1 MDHEN, CDR2 SYDVKM. V gave up 6 bases and J gave up 4 bases, with 13 bases separating them. This CDR3 contains 14 residues.

The table lists this clonotype with many counts. The chain has TRBV6-2 or TRBV6-3 and TRBJ2-7; TRBD1 matches at 7 bases. The CDR3 sequence is 14 residues long. The V segment lost 7 bases and the J segment 3 bases; nucleotides outside the gene matches: 9. Germline CDR1 reads MNHEY; CDR2 reads SVGEGT. The CDR3 region is CASTALGDSYEQYF. The CDR3 region has the DNA TGTGCCAGCACCGCTCTGGGGGACAGCTACGAGCAGTACTTC.

This clonotype was counted many times. The rearrangement uses TRBV12-3 or TRBV12-4 and TRBJ1-3; no clear D. Trimming took off 7 bases at V and 8 bases at J, with 12 bases between the two ends. The CDR3 sequence is 12 residues long. The DNA for the CDR3 is TGTGCCAGCAATCCCTTCGGGGACACCATATATTTT. Residues: CASNPFGDTIYF.